This record looks at one T cell receptor beta chain sequence and its context. Its recognized antigen is unknown. Within one base of it there is no much larger clone, and no base qualities were kept. This specimen comes from a study of control samples from healthy donors and cancer patients (TCRdb year 2020). The CDR3 spans 14 residues, from the cysteine through the phenylalanine. The retained sequence is limited to the CDR3, 42 bases, with the frame set at the first base. Reading the germline V gene gives CDR1 MGHRA and CDR2 YSYEKL. V is shortened by 2 bases, J by 5 bases, and the region joining them spans 12 bases. Library creation used the immunoSEQ multiplex PCR assay. TCRdb stores this immuneACCESS table with in-frame sequences only. Part of the clones is absent; in the studies checked, under half of the shortfall reflects unresolved V genes, and no reason is known for the rest. In this sample the table shows about 78,000 clones, approximately 91% of which occur a single time. The top ten constitute 7.5% to 8% of the sample.

The clonotype was recovered from a woman aged 60-75 years in good health. The specimen was blood. Here the chain combines TRBV4-1 and TRBJ2-5; TRBD2 is perhaps the D gene, given 6 matching bases. CDR3 sequence: CASSQRDFVETQYF. The DNA is as follows: TGCGCCAGCAGCCAACGGGACTTCGTGGAGACCCAGTACTTC.